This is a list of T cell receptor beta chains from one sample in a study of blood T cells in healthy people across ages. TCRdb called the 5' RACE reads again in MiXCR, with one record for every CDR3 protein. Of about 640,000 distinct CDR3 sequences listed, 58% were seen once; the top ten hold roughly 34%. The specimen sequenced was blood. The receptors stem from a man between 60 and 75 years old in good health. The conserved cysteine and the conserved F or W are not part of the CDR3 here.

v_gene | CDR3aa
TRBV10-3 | AISSPDRVGETQY
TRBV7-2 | ASSLVGWTGGFENIQY
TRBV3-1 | ASSPYGTGDGANVLT
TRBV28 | ASNNRATNEKLF
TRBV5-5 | ASSLSGDGANVLT
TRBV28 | ASTKQGAGSGCT
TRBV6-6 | ASSYSHGAWEQY
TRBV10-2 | ASSVGGLEAF
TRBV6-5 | ASSYGGTGTDTQY
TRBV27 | ATAPGQGRSDNQPQH
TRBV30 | AYRDGMNTEAF
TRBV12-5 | ASGLGQTGANVLT
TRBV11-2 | ASSLNPLQETQY
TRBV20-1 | SARDPWTGGITDTQY
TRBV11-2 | ASSVVGNYEQY
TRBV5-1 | ASSLQGGEQF
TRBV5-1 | ASSPGHTNTEAF
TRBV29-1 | SVEDMRGGAREQY
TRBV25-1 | ASSESGEGLPQH
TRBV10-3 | AISEMTGAPSGYT
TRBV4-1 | ARGPWAPSGANVLT
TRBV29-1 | SVGRVPYPNEQF
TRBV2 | ASSGQVAEAF
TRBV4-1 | ASSQGPQTSYNEQF
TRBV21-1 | ASALLNPSTDTQY
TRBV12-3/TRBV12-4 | ASSPRVTSGNTIY
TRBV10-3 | AISDYGTGGSWEQY
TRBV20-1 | SARRQGADEQY
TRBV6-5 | ASSYSTRDRSYNEQF
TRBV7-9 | ASSLGQGGNEQF